One sample yielded the 20 T cell receptor beta chains listed below, sequenced in a study of CXCR3-negative and CXCR3-positive naive CD8 T cells. Their specific antigens are unknown. Broader study findings: Greater hydrophobicity was found in TRB CDR3s of CXCR3-positive naive cells than of CXCR3-negative naive cells.

UMI-labeled 5' RACE TRB cDNA libraries were prepared from the cells. With the 5' RACE reads reprocessed, TCRdb shows one record per CDR3 protein and no DNA. Its listing shows about 110,000 distinct CDR3 sequences. The sequenced sample consisted of naive CXCR3+ CD8+ T cells from blood. The subset was: CD45RO-CCR7+CD27+CD95- naive CD8+ T cells expressing CXCR3 (TNR3+). These receptors all come from a human donor in good health. Some clones in this sample may be carry-over from other donors' samples.

This chain uses TRBV28 with TRBJ2-5; TCRdb names TRBD1, which stays unverified in the absence of DNA. The germline V gene has CDR1 MDHEN and CDR2 SYDVKM. CDR3 length equals 15 residues. Here the CDR3 reads CASSRIDSIEETQYF. The full variable domain, with the rest looked up from reference TRBV28 and TRBJ2-5, is DVKVTQSSRYLVKRTGEKVFLECVQDMDHENMFWYRQDPGLGLRLIYFSYDVKMKEKGDIPEGYSVSREKKERFSLILESASTNQTSMYLCASSRIDSIEETQYFGPGTRLLVL.

The chain employs TRBV6-2 or TRBV6-3 and TRBJ2-3; without DNA, the TCRdb call of TRBD2 cannot be checked. The germline gives CDR1 MNHEY, CDR2 SVGEGT. This CDR3 is built from 17 residues. The CDR3 spells CASSYPTRGRDTDTQYF.

This rearrangement joins TRBV6-5 to TRBJ2-2. Germline assignment: CDR1 MNHEY and CDR2 SVGAGI. The length of the CDR3 is 13 residues. This chain's CDR3 is CASSYSPTGELFF.

The chain recombines TRBV27 with TRBJ2-1; TCRdb lists TRBD1, though no DNA is available to test this call. CDR1 and CDR2 (germline): MNHEY, SMNVEV (reference sequence). The CDR3 covers 13 residues. CDR3 region: CASSLRGLNEQFF.

J is TRBJ2-2 and V is TRBV29-1. The CDR3 has 13 amino acids. Germline CDR1 SQVTM, CDR2 ANQGSEA. The CDR3: CSVGVANTGELFF.

The rearrangement uses TRBV6-4 and TRBJ2-1; with no DNA, the TCRdb D assignment of TRBD2 cannot be verified. The CDR3 length is 15 residues. From germline, CDR1 is MRHNA and CDR2 SNTAGT. The CDR3 here is CASSDGTRGRNEQFF.

The chain combines TRBV5-5 with TRBJ2-5; TCRdb indicates TRBD1, and absent DNA this call remains unverified. The germline V gene has CDR1 SGHKS and CDR2 YYEKEE (reference sequence). This CDR3 has 15 amino acids. This CDR3 reads CASSAIQGAQETQYF.

The chain has TRBV12-3 or TRBV12-4 and TRBJ1-1; the TRBD1 assignment by TCRdb is unverifiable without DNA. The CDR3 loop spans 16 amino acids. CDR3 region: CASQGTVERIGTEAFF.

The gene calls are TRBV12-3 or TRBV12-4 and TRBJ2-5; TCRdb proposes TRBD1, but this gene call is untestable without DNA. The CDR3 has 16 amino acids. This chain's CDR3 is CASSPPAGTEVRTQYF.

This sequence joins TRBV12-3 or TRBV12-4 and TRBJ2-1; lacking DNA, the TRBD1 call made by TCRdb goes unchecked. CDR3 length: 13 residues. The CDR3 reads CASSSGVYDEQFF.

The CDR3: CARSPRDRQETQYF. The chain carries TRBV7-9 and TRBJ2-5; the D call from TCRdb, TRBD1, cannot be confirmed without DNA. Germline CDR1 reads SEHNR; CDR2 reads FQNEAQ (reference sequence). This CDR3 has 14 residues. Together with reference TRBV7-9 and TRBJ2-5, the CDR3 gives the full variable domain: DTGVSQNPRHKITKRGQNVTFRCDPISEHNRLYWYRQTLGQGPEFLTYFQNEAQLEKSRLLSDRFSAERPKGSFSTLEIQRTEQGDSAMYLCARSPRDRQETQYFGPGTRLLVL.

This chain links TRBV12-3 or TRBV12-4 with TRBJ2-5; with no DNA, the TCRdb D assignment of TRBD2 cannot be verified. The CDR3 has 15 residues. The CDR3 loop reads CASSWTSGRWETQYF.

The gene calls are TRBV12-3 or TRBV12-4 and TRBJ2-3. CDR3 size: 14 residues. The CDR3 sequence is CASSRTASTDTQYF.

The chain joins TRBV14 to TRBJ1-1. Germline V gene lookup returns CDR1 SGHDN and CDR2 FVKESK. The CDR3 runs 14 residues. CDR3 region: CASSHGPGNTEAFF.

The rearrangement joins TRBV29-1 to TRBJ2-3; TCRdb's D gene call, TRBD1, goes unchecked for lack of DNA. The V gene's germline CDR1 is SQVTM and CDR2 ANQGSEA. The CDR3 is 14 residues long. CDR3 loop: CSAGADGGTDTQYF.

This rearrangement joins TRBV3-1 to TRBJ2-7; TCRdb indicates TRBD2, and absent DNA this call remains unverified. This CDR3 has 16 residues. CDR1 and CDR2 (germline): LGHDT, YNNKEL (reference sequence). The CDR3 here is CASSQDYGQGGLEQYF.

V is TRBV7-6 and J is TRBJ2-2; there is no DNA to check the TCRdb D call of TRBD1. The CDR3 is made up of 16 amino acids. Germline assignment: CDR1 SGHVS and CDR2 FNYEAQ. This CDR3 reads CASSYGDRWLAGELFF.

This chain links TRBV7-6 with TRBJ2-1; TCRdb returns TRBD1, unconfirmable since there is no DNA. The CDR3 totals 16 residues. In germline, CDR1 is SGHVS, CDR2 FNYEAQ. The CDR3 sequence: CASSLRDRETYNEQFF.

The chain combines TRBV19 with TRBJ2-1; the TRBD1 assignment by TCRdb is unverifiable without DNA. Per germline, CDR1 LNHDA and CDR2 SQIVND (reference sequence). The CDR3 has 12 residues. The CDR3: CASSIVGGEQFF.

The chain carries TRBV4-1 and TRBJ2-7. Germline V gives CDR1 MGHRA, CDR2 YSYEKL. The CDR3 runs to 15 residues. CDR3 amino acids: CASSQGVSTTYEQYF.